This record looks at one TCR beta chain sequence and its context. Its antigen is not identified. There are 13 residues in the CDR3. Looked up from germline, CDR1 is SGHVS and CDR2 is FNYEAQ. With V trimmed by 2 bases and J by 7 bases, 2 bases remained unmatched. The data are from a study of cytomegalovirus exposure and HLA in healthy donors. About the study: Previous work identified some 120 million unique TCR beta sequences from around 200 million T cells.

Points from the study as a whole: What a later analysis reportedly showed was that an Asian-associated ancestry cluster had fewer N-insertions than the approximately 700-donor mean.

With 60 Vbeta and 13 Jbeta primers, the PCR was carried out. In the source study's methods: About 83 million unique TCR beta chains, 9 million to 11 million shared, were counted in a later analysis. Produced via immunoSEQ multiplex PCR; TCRdb's table is partial and in-frame only. V and J calls and clone size are copied from that table; D and trimming were computed from the DNA. The sample lists roughly 110,000 clones; around 69% were seen once. This receptor was taken from a man aged 18 to 29 in good health and CMV-seronegative. The rearrangement uses TRBV7-6 and TRBJ2-3; 8 bases agree with TRBD2. The sample taken for sequencing was PBMCs. The CDR3 loop is CASSLSGGNTQYF. The CDR3 DNA follows: TGTGCCAGCAGCTTAAGCGGGGGTAATACGCAGTATTTT.